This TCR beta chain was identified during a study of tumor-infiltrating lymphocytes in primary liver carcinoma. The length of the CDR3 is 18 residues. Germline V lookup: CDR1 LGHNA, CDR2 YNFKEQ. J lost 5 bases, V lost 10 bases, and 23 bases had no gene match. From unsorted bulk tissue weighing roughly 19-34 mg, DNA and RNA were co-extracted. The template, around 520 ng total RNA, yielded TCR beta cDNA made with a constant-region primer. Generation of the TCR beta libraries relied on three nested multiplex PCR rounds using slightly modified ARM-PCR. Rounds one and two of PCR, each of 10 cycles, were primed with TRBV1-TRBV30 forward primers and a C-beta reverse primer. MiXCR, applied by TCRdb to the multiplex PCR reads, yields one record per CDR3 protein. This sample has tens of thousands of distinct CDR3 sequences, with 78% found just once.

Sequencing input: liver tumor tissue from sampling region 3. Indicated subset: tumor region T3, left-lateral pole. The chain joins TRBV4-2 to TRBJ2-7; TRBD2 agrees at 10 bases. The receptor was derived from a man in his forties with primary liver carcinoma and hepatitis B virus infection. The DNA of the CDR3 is TGTGCCAACAGTGGAAAACCGGGACTAGCGAGAGGGCTACACGAGCAGTACTTC. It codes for CANSGKPGLARGLHEQYF.